The source of this T cell receptor beta chain is a study of shared clonotypes between healthy human individuals. J lost 4 bases, V lost 3 bases, and 12 bases had no gene match. Germline assignment: CDR1 LNHDA and CDR2 SQIVND (reference sequence). This CDR3 is built from 17 residues. TCRdb keeps only in-frame clones here, not all; method: immunoSEQ multiplex PCR. Seen here are over 2 million clones, just under 95% observed once, and the top ten hold 0.3% to 0.45%. The rearrangement joins TRBV19 to TRBJ2-3, with 8 bases aligning to TRBD2. The sample taken for sequencing was naive CD4+ T cells from PBMCs. Subset described: CD45RA+ positively selected. The sequence was collected from a man between 18 and 29 years old in good health. Some clones in this sample may be carry-over from other donors' samples. This chain's CDR3 is CASSMGARSGSSDTQYF. In DNA, the CDR3 is TGTGCCAGTAGTATGGGGGCTCGAAGCGGGAGTTCAGATACGCAGTATTTT.